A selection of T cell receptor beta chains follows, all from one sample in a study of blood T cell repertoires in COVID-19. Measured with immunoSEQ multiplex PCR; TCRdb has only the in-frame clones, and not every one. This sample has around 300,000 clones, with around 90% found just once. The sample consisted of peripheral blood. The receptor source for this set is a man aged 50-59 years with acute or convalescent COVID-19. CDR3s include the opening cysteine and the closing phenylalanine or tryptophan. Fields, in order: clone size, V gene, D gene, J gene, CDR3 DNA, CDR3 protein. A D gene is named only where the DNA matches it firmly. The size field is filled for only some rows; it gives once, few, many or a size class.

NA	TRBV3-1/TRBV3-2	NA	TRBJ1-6	TGTGCCAGCAGCCAAGTAGGGGCGGATTCACCCCTCCACTTT	CASSQVGADSPLHF
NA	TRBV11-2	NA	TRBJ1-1	TGTGCCAGCAGCTTAGCGGGGGGGGAGACTGAAGCTTTCTTT	CASSLAGGETEAFF
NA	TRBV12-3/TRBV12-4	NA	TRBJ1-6	TGTGCCAGTTCCAGTACGGGGGATTCACCCCTCCACTTT	CASSSTGDSPLHF
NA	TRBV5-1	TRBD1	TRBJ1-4	TGCGCCAGCAGCCCCTGGGGGGACAGGGGTGAAAAACTGTTTTTT	CASSPWGDRGEKLFF
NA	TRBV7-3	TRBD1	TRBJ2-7	TGTGCCAGCAGCTCGGACAGGGGAGGCGAGCAGTACTTC	CASSSDRGGEQYF
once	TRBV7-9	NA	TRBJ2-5	TGTGCCAGCAGCCTTTCTGCGGGGCGGAGGGAGACCCAGTACTTC	CASSLSAGRRETQYF
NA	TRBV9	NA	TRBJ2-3	TGTGCCAGCAGCGTAGCACCGTCTCCCACATTGGATACGCAGTATTTT	CASSVAPSPTLDTQYF
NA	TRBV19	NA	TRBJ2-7	TGTGCCAGTAGTGGCCTGGGAGCCTACGAGCAGTACTTC	CASSGLGAYEQYF
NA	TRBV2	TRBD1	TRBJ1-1	TGTGCCAGCAGGAAAGGACAGGGGAACACTGAAGCTTTCTTT	CASRKGQGNTEAFF
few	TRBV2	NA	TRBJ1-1	TGTGCCAGCAGTGTGTTACAGGGAGAGCGAACTGAAGCTTTCTTT	CASSVLQGERTEAFF
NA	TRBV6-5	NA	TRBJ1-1	TGTGCCAGCAGTTACTCTGCGATTTACACTGAAGCTTTCTTT	CASSYSAIYTEAFF
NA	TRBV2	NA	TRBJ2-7	TGTGCCAGCACAGTTAGCGGAGCCTACGAGCAGTACTTC	CASTVSGAYEQYF
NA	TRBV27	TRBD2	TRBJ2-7	TGTGCCAGCAGTTTACTAGCGGGGGCCGACGAGCAGTACTTC	CASSLLAGADEQYF
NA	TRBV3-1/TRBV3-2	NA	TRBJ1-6	TGTGCCAGCAGCCAAGGGGCAGAGTCGTCTTCACCCCTCCACTTT	CASSQGAESSSPLHF
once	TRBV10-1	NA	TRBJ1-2	TGCGCCAGCAGTGGCAATGAGAGCTATGGCTACACCTTC	CASSGNESYGYTF
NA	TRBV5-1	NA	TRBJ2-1	TGCGCCAGCAGCTTGGTGAAGGGGCCCAGCTCCTACAATGAGCAGTTCTTC	CASSLVKGPSSYNEQFF
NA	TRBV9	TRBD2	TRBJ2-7	TGTGCCAGCAGCCCCACAGGGACTAGTGGCTACGAGCAGTACTTC	CASSPTGTSGYEQYF
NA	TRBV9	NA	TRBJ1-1	TGTGCCAGCAGCATCGTGGGACAGAACACTGAAGCTTTCTTT	CASSIVGQNTEAFF
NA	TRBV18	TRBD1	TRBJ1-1	TGTGCCAGCTCACAAAGGACAGGGGGCAATCGGAACACTGAAGCTTTCTTT	CASSQRTGGNRNTEAFF
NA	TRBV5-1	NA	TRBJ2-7	TGCGCCAGCAGCTCCTCACAGGACTCCTACGAGCAGTACTTC	CASSSSQDSYEQYF
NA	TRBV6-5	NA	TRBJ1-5	TGTGCCAGCAGTTACTCGGCTCGGGGTTTGGGTCAGCCCCAGCATTTT	CASSYSARGLGQPQHF
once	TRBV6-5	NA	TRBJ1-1	TGTGCCAGCAGTTACTCGTACGGGACTGAAGCTTTCTTT	CASSYSYGTEAFF
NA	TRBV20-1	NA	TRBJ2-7	TGCAGTGCTAGTGTCGCGAGCGAGCAGTACTTC	CSASVASEQYF
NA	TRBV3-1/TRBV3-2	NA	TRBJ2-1	TGTGCCAGCAGCCAAGTCCCGAGCTCCTACAATGAGCAGTTCTTC	CASSQVPSSYNEQFF
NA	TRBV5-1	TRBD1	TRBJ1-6	TGCGCCAGCAGCTTGGGGACAGGAGCCTTATATTCACCCCTCCACTTT	CASSLGTGALYSPLHF
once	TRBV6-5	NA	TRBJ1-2	TGTGCCAGCAGTCAACTCTCCCAGGGAATGAGCGGCTACACCTTC	CASSQLSQGMSGYTF
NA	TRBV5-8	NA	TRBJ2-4	TGTGCCAGCAGCTTGAGAGGGCAGAACATTCAGTACTTC	CASSLRGQNIQYF
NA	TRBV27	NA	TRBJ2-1	TGTGCCAGCAGTGTCGACAGCCGACCGGAGCAGTTCTTC	CASSVDSRPEQFF
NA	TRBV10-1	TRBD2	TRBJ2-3	TGCGCCAGCAGTGAAGCGGGGGGTGCTAGCACAGATACGCAGTATTTT	CASSEAGGASTDTQYF
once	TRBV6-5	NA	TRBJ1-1	TGTGCCAGCAGCATGGGTGCGGGGACTGAAGCTTTCTTT	CASSMGAGTEAFF
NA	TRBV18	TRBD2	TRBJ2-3	TGTGCCACTAGTAGCGGGGGGACCACAGATACGCAGTATTTT	CATSSGGTTDTQYF
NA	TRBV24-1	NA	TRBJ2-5	TGTGCCACCAGCCGGGGGGCGCGGGAGACCCAGTACTTC	CATSRGARETQYF
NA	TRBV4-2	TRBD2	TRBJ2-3	TGTGCCAGCAGCCAAGCGGGGGGGCTCGGGGCAGATACGCAGTATTTT	CASSQAGGLGADTQYF
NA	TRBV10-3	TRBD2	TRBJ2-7	TGTGCCATCAGTGGCAGACTAGCGGGCGAGCAGTACTTC	CAISGRLAGEQYF
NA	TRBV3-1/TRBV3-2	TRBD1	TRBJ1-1	TGTGCCAGCAGTTATACAGGGGTTAACACTGAAGCTTTCTTT	CASSYTGVNTEAFF
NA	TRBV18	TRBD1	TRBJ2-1	TGTGCCAGCTCAACGGGACAGGGGGTCTACAATGAGCAGTTCTTC	CASSTGQGVYNEQFF
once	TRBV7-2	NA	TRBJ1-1	TGTGCCAGCAGCTTAAACAGAATGAACACTGAAGCTTTCTTC	CASSLNRMNTEAFF
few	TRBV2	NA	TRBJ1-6	TGTGCCAGCAGTGCTAAGGGGTTACTCTCACCCCTCCACTTT	CASSAKGLLSPLHF
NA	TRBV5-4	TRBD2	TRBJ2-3	TGTGCCAGCACCCCCGCGGGGGGGCGTGGGGATACGCAGTATTTT	CASTPAGGRGDTQYF
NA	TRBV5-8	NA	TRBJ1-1	TGTGCCAGCAGCTTATATGAGACAGCCCAATCTGAAGCTTTCTTT	CASSLYETAQSEAFF
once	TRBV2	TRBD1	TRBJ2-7	TGTGCCAGCAGTGATAGCAAAGGACAGGGGGCCTACGAGCAGTACTTC	CASSDSKGQGAYEQYF
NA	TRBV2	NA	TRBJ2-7	TGTGCCAGCAGTGAATGGCAGACCTACGAGCAGTACTTC	CASSEWQTYEQYF
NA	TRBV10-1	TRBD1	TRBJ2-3	TGCGCCAGCAGTGGATGGACAGGGGGCCGTTTCTCCACAGATACGCAGTATTTT	CASSGWTGGRFSTDTQYF
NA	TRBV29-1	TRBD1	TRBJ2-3	TGCAGCGTTGGCAGGGGGCTGGGCACAGATACGCAGTATTTT	CSVGRGLGTDTQYF
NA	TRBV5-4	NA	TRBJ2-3	TGTGCCAGCGGCCGCTGGGCGCCTGGCACAGATACGCAGTATTTT	CASGRWAPGTDTQYF
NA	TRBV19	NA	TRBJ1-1	TGTGCCAGTAGTATAGTGGCGGTGAACACTGAAGCTTTCTTT	CASSIVAVNTEAFF
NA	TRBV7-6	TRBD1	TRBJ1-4	TGTGCCAGCAGCCCGAAAAACAGGGGTCCGAATGAAAAACTGTTTTTT	CASSPKNRGPNEKLFF